The clone carrying this T cell receptor beta chain was found a few times. The antigen is not known. The time point: healthy volunteer bleed at 6 weeks. Sequencing started from total RNA isolated from unfractionated whole blood. This sample was taken from a study of human T cells and chemical hapten exposure. Study background: TCR yield per sample varied, mainly due to pooled library volumes. The study, taken as a whole, reports: Sensitizing to DPC left TCRs with a frequency above 1 in 1000 unaltered.

This CDR3 has 14 residues. From germline, CDR1 is LGHDT and CDR2 YNNKEL (reference sequence). With 2 bases clipped from V and 6 bases from J, the junction kept 5 bases outside the gene matches. The library gave individual cDNA molecules unique molecular identifiers. Authors' methods: Between about 20,000 and 750,000 TCRs appeared in each sample, and the median stood at 95,638. TCRdb redid the calling of the RACE reads with MiXCR, one entry per CDR3 protein. Clone size and V and J calls follow TCRdb, not the original study. The sample contains about 65,000 distinct CDR3 sequences, roughly 6.1% of which appear only once.

This sequence originates from a female donor in good health. Some clones in this sample may be carry-over from other donors' samples. J is TRBJ1-2 and V is TRBV3-1; 8 bases line up with TRBD1. Sequencing was carried out using whole blood. Written as DNA, the CDR3 is TGTGCCAGCAGCCAATTTGGACAGGGCGATGGCTACACCTTC. It yields the protein CASSQFGQGDGYTF.